One and the same sample provided the 23 T cell receptor beta chains below, sequenced in a study of CD8 T cell repertoires and HIV-1 epitope variants. Profiled with immunoSEQ multiplex PCR; TCRdb holds only in-frame clones, not every one. The sample shows about 95,000 clones, more than 65% of them seen only once. Sequenced material: uncultured baseline CD8+ T cells from peripheral blood mononuclear cells (PBMCs). These receptors were obtained from a male donor with HIV.

The chain uses TRBV10-2 and TRBJ2-7, with 7 bases matching TRBD1. Germline assignment: CDR1 WSHSY and CDR2 SAAADI. V was clipped by 5 bases and J by 6 bases; unmatched bases: 4. The CDR3 is made up of 12 amino acids. In DNA, the CDR3 is TGCGCCAGCAGTCCGACAGGGACCGAGCAGTACTTC. This encodes CASSPTGTEQYF.

The chain has TRBV7-2 and TRBJ2-7; D possibly uses TRBD1 or TRBD2 (5 bases each). Trimming pared 5 bases from V and 5 bases from J, leaving 19 bases between. This CDR3 contains 15 residues. Germline V gene data show CDR1 as SGHTA and CDR2 as FQGNSA. CDR3 in amino acids: CASSPRSGRWDEQYF. DNA of the CDR3: TGTGCCAGCAGCCCCCGATCGGGGCGGTGGGACGAGCAGTACTTC. Full variable domain (remainder filled in from reference TRBV7-2 and TRBJ2-7): GAGVSQSPSNKVTEKGKDVELRCDPISGHTALYWYRQSLGQGLEFLIYFQGNSAPDKSGLPSDRFSAERTGGSVSTLTIQRTQQEDSAVYLCASSPRSGRWDEQYFGPGTRLTVT.

The rearrangement links TRBV19 to TRBJ1-3; D remains unclear. This CDR3 has 14 amino acids. Trimming stripped 5 bases from V and 0 bases from J, with 8 bases between. CDR1 is LNHDA, CDR2 SQIVND, per germline (reference sequence). The CDR3, as DNA: TGTGCCAGTAGTCAGCAGGCCTCTGGAAACACCATATATTTT. It codes for CASSQQASGNTIYF. The whole variable domain, filled in from reference TRBV19 and TRBJ1-3, reads DGGITQSPKYLFRKEGQNVTLSCEQNLNHDAMYWYRQDPGQGLRLIYYSQIVNDFQKGDIAEGYSVSREKKESFPLTVTSAQKNPTAFYLCASSQQASGNTIYFGEGSWLTVV.

This chain joins TRBV19 and TRBJ2-2, with 10 positions matching TRBD1. Losses at the gene ends were 5 bases for V and 6 bases for J; bases not matched to a gene: 3. The CDR3 runs to 14 residues. Germline CDR1 LNHDA, CDR2 SQIVND (reference sequence). CDR3 in DNA: TGTGCCAGTAGTGGGACAGGGGCTTCCGGGGAGCTGTTTTTT. This translates into CASSGTGASGELFF.

As DNA, the CDR3 is TGCGCCAGCAGCCAAGATCGGACGACAGACTATGGCTACACCTTC. Translated: CASSQDRTTDYGYTF. The genes are TRBV4-1 and TRBJ1-2; a possible D gene is TRBD1 (5 bases). The germline V gene encodes CDR1 MGHRA and CDR2 YSYEKL. The V and J ends lost 0 bases and 3 bases respectively, with 11 bases between them. The CDR3 runs 15 residues.

This chain connects TRBV5-1 to TRBJ2-3; 10 nucleotides align to TRBD2. This CDR3 is 16 amino acids long. The V and J ends lost 0 bases and 2 bases, in that order; junction bases with no gene match: 3. Germline V gives CDR1 SGHRS, CDR2 YFSETQ. Here the CDR3 DNA reads TGCGCCAGCAGCTTGGCTCTAGCGGGGGTCACAGATACGCAGTATTTT. This translates into CASSLALAGVTDTQYF. Complete variable domain (other parts from reference TRBV5-1 and TRBJ2-3): KAGVTQTPRYLIKTRGQQVTLSCSPISGHRSVSWYQQTPGQGLQFLFEYFSETQRNKGNFPGRFSGRQFSNSRSEMNVSTLELGDSALYLCASSLALAGVTDTQYFGPGTRLTVL.

V is TRBV19 and J is TRBJ1-5; 7 positions agree with TRBD1. There are 13 residues in the CDR3. V lost 6 bases and J lost 3; bases outside the gene matches: 2. Germline loops: CDR1 LNHDA, CDR2 SQIVND (reference sequence). CDR3 sequence reads: CASSDRVNQPQHF. The CDR3 DNA follows: TGTGCCAGTAGCGACAGGGTCAATCAGCCCCAGCATTTT.

This chain joins TRBV7-9 and TRBJ1-2; D is ambiguous. In germline, CDR1 is SEHNR, CDR2 FQNEAQ (reference sequence). The CDR3 contains 12 residues. Trimming took 2 bases from V and 6 from J, leaving 7 bases between them. For the CDR3, the DNA is TGTGCCAGCAGCTTACAAGGTCATGGCTACACCTTC. Translation: CASSLQGHGYTF.

J is TRBJ2-7 and V is TRBV19; 9 bases map to TRBD1. The junction had 1 base not matched to a gene; V was cut back by 5 bases and J by 5 bases. Germline CDR1 and CDR2: LNHDA and SQIVND (reference sequence). The CDR3 is 12 amino acids. The CDR3 sequence: CASSGTGHEQYF. The CDR3 DNA reads TGTGCCAGTAGTGGGACAGGGCACGAGCAGTACTTC.

This clone appeared a few times. This chain's CDR3 is CASSFGGVNYEQYF. The CDR3 DNA reads TGTGCCAGCAGCTTTGGCGGGGTAAACTACGAGCAGTACTTC. This chain links TRBV7-9 with TRBJ2-7; D may be TRBD2 (6 bases). The CDR3 sequence is 14 residues long. CDR1 and CDR2 from the germline V gene are SEHNR and FQNEAQ (reference sequence). The germline V and J ends were trimmed by 3 bases and 3 bases, with 12 bases remaining between them.

This chain uses TRBV7-9 with TRBJ2-6, with D possibly matching TRBD1 (6 bases). V gave up 7 bases and J gave up 2 bases, with 18 bases separating them. Per germline, CDR1 SEHNR and CDR2 FQNEAQ (reference sequence). The CDR3 runs 17 residues. The CDR3 region has the DNA TGTGCCAGCATCCCAGGGGCGAGTCCCCCTGGGGCCAACGTCCTGACTTTC. The encoded protein is CASIPGASPPGANVLTF.

The chain couples TRBV28 to TRBJ2-7; 9 bases line up with TRBD2. Germline-derived CDR1 and CDR2 are MDHEN and SYDVKM. The CDR3 spans 14 residues. Trimming removed 3 bases from V and 3 bases from J; junction bases left unmatched: 3. The CDR3 is CASSLSLAGYEQYF. The CDR3 region has the DNA TGTGCCAGCAGTTTGTCACTAGCGGGCTACGAGCAGTACTTC. Full variable domain (outside the CDR3, taken from reference TRBV28 and TRBJ2-7): DVKVTQSSRYLVKRTGEKVFLECVQDMDHENMFWYRQDPGLGLRLIYFSYDVKMKEKGDIPEGYSVSREKKERFSLILESASTNQTSMYLCASSLSLAGYEQYFGPGTRLTVT.

This clone was recorded once. The chain carries TRBV7-2 and TRBJ2-5, with TRBD2 matching 10 bases. CDR3 length equals 15 residues. Germline V gives CDR1 SGHTA, CDR2 FQGNSA. V was pared by 5 bases and J by 4 bases, with 7 bases of the junction left unmatched. The CDR3 DNA sequence: TGTGCCAGCAGCCCTCTTTCTAGCGGGGGAGAGACCCAGTACTTC. This translates into CASSPLSSGGETQYF.

This clone was counted between two and nine times. J is TRBJ2-7 and V is TRBV6-5; D is possibly TRBD2 (6 bases). The germline V gene encodes CDR1 MNHEY and CDR2 SVGAGI. CDR3 length: 14 residues. V was pared by 6 bases and J by 0 bases, with 12 bases between. This chain's CDR3 is CASRLLGGSYEQYF. The CDR3 coding sequence is TGTGCCAGCAGGCTATTGGGAGGCTCCTACGAGCAGTACTTC.

In DNA form, the CDR3 reads TGTGCCAGCAGCCCTAGACAGGAGACTGAAGCTTTCTTT. Its translation is CASSPRQETEAFF. The V gene is TRBV5-4, the J gene TRBJ1-1; weak D call: TRBD1 (6 bases). CDR1 and CDR2 from the germline V gene are SGHNT and YYREEE (reference sequence). V lost 4 bases and J lost 5, with 12 bases in between. This CDR3 spans 13 amino acids.

The rearrangement joins TRBV19 to TRBJ1-2, with D hard to call. V was shortened by 5 bases and J by 0 bases, with 10 bases between the two germline ends. Germline CDR1 LNHDA, CDR2 SQIVND (reference sequence). The CDR3 has 14 amino acids. As DNA, the CDR3 is TGTGCCAGTAGTGGACGGCAATCTAACTATGGCTACACCTTC. It yields the protein CASSGRQSNYGYTF.

The chain employs TRBV2 and TRBJ2-1, with D possibly being TRBD1 or TRBD2 (5 bases each). Trimming took 3 bases from V and 8 from J, leaving 11 bases between them. This CDR3 comprises 13 residues. The germline gives CDR1 SNHLY, CDR2 FYNNEI. This CDR3 reads CASSEVRDHEQFF. The CDR3 DNA is TGTGCCAGCAGTGAGGTTAGGGACCATGAGCAGTTCTTC.

The chain uses TRBV9 and TRBJ2-5; 7 bases map to TRBD1. The V gene end was trimmed by 3 bases and the J gene end by 5 bases; junction bases not matched to a gene: 10. Germline assignment: CDR1 SGDLS and CDR2 YYNGEE. This CDR3 comprises 15 residues. The CDR3 coding sequence is TGTGCCAGCAGCGCTTCAACAGGGGTCTGGGAGACCCAGTACTTC. Amino acid sequence: CASSASTGVWETQYF.

This clone occurred many times. V and J are TRBV11-2 and TRBJ2-2; no firm D call. The CDR3 covers 14 residues. V was trimmed by 1 base and J by 5 bases, leaving 8 bases between them. Germline CDR1 SGHAT, CDR2 FQNNGV. CDR3 sequence: CASSLVRKTGELFF. The CDR3 nucleotides are TGTGCCAGCAGCTTAGTTAGGAAAACCGGGGAGCTGTTTTTT.

V is TRBV9 and J is TRBJ1-5; perhaps TRBD1 as D (5 bases). Trimming cost V 0 bases and J 2 bases, with 9 bases left between them. The CDR3 consists of 15 residues. CDR1 SGDLS and CDR2 YYNGEE come from the germline V gene. In DNA, the CDR3 is TGTGCCAGCAGCGTAGAAGGGGACGGCAATCAGCCCCAGCATTTT. As protein: CASSVEGDGNQPQHF.

This sequence joins TRBV28 and TRBJ1-6; no reliable D call. Trimming took 3 bases from V and 10 from J, leaving 7 bases between them. Germline CDR1 reads MDHEN; CDR2 reads SYDVKM. The CDR3 covers 12 residues. The CDR3 sequence: CASSFYTSPLHF. The DNA for the CDR3 is TGTGCCAGCAGTTTTTACACCTCACCCCTCCACTTT.

This clone was counted at least ten times. The chain uses TRBV5-6 and TRBJ1-2, with 11 bases identical to TRBD1. This CDR3 region has 14 residues. In germline, CDR1 is SGHDT, CDR2 YYEEEE. The trim removed 0 bases at V and 10 bases at J, leaving 5 bases unmatched. The CDR3 nucleotides are TGTGCCAGCAGCTTGGGCGGGACAGGGGGAACCTACACCTTC. Protein product: CASSLGGTGGTYTF.

The chain uses TRBV7-8 and TRBJ2-3; TRBD2 aligns across 7 bases. The germline gives CDR1 SGHVS, CDR2 FQNEAQ. The CDR3 is made up of 16 amino acids. After removal of 6 bases from V and 0 bases from J, the junction contained 9 bases not matched to a gene. CDR3 sequence reads: CASSFGSSGSTDTQYF. The DNA for the CDR3 is TGTGCCAGCAGTTTCGGGTCTAGCGGCAGCACAGATACGCAGTATTTT.